Following are 2 T cell receptor beta chains from one sample sequenced in a study of T cell changes during pregnancy in multiple sclerosis. Only in-frame clones appear in the TCRdb table, and some are missing; sequencing was by immunoSEQ multiplex PCR. The sample holds 30,000 to 45,000 clones, 85% to 95% seen once. Here the sequenced sample was CD4+ T cells from peripheral blood mononuclear cells, taken in the first trimester of pregnancy. The receptors derive from a female donor with multiple sclerosis, enrolled in a pregnancy study.

The rearrangement joins TRBV6-5 to TRBJ1-1; possibly TRBD1 for D (5 bases). There are 15 residues in the CDR3. The V gene lost 2 bases and the J gene lost 4 bases, with 14 bases spanning the gap. Per germline, CDR1 MNHEY and CDR2 SVGAGI. DNA of the CDR3: TGTGCCAGCAGTTACCGCCCGGGGGGAGCCACTGAAGCTTTCTTT. Residues: CASSYRPGGATEAFF.

The count of this clone is one. This chain joins TRBV5-5 and TRBJ1-2; D not resolved. Germline CDR1 is SGHKS and CDR2 is YYEKEE (reference sequence). CDR3 length: 14 amino acids. Trimming removed 4 bases at V and 2 bases at J, with 12 bases between. The CDR3 region is CASSISGSNYGYTF. Here the CDR3 DNA reads TGTGCCAGCAGCATTTCCGGGAGCAACTATGGCTACACCTTC.